This entry features one T cell receptor beta chain sequence. Possible read error: a much larger clone is one base away. This sample is part of a study of T cells in Graves' hyperthyroidism and ophthalmopathy. Amplification targeted TCR beta CDR3 regions from RNA transcripts. First-round RT-PCR with HTBI primers amplified the TCR CDR3 region. One entry per CDR3 protein, called by TCRdb with MiXCR from the multiplex PCR reads. The table includes approximately 720,000 distinct CDR3 sequences, 18% detected once. With 0 bases clipped from V and 4 bases from J, the junction kept 3 bases outside the gene matches. Germline loops: CDR1 MNHNS, CDR2 SASEGT. The CDR3 runs 16 residues.

Material for sequencing was blood. The source of this sequence is a woman in her fifties or sixties with Graves' hyperthyroidism that later progressed to Graves' ophthalmopathy. The V gene is TRBV6-1, the J gene TRBJ2-2; the match to TRBD1 covers 9 bases. The CDR3: CASSEASGQGTGELFF. The CDR3 bases are TGTGCCAGCAGTGAAGCGTCGGGACAGGGCACCGGGGAGCTGTTTTTT.